The next 15 T cell receptor beta chains were all read from a single sample in a study of technical replicates of blood from several donors (dated by TCRdb to the late 2010s). The library was produced with the immunoSEQ multiplex PCR assay. TCRdb limited this immuneACCESS table to in-frame rearrangements with V and J called. A share of clones is missing; checked studies link under half to unresolved V genes, and the rest is unexplained. For this sample the table gives roughly 81,000 clones, of which about 97% were detected only once. The top ten clones comprise more than 0.15% of the sample. Sequenced input: T cells isolated from PBMCs. The receptors were gathered from a human donor in good health.

DNA of the CDR3: TGTGCCAGCAGTGACGGCACCCTCTATGGCTACACCTTC. Translated: CASSDGTLYGYTF. The rearrangement uses TRBV6-4 and TRBJ1-2; D unclear. Trimming stripped 2 bases from V and 4 bases from J, with 8 bases between. This CDR3 has 13 amino acids. Germline assignment: CDR1 MRHNA and CDR2 SNTAGT.

The chain links TRBV6-6 to TRBJ1-2; TRBD1 might be the D (5 bases). The CDR3 is 14 amino acids. V shed 4 bases and J shed 1 base, with 10 bases lying between them. CDR1 is MNHNY, CDR2 SVGAGI, per germline (reference sequence). CDR3 residues: CASSSIDSNYGYTF. The CDR3 DNA reads as TGTGCCAGCAGTTCCATCGACAGTAACTATGGCTACACCTTC.

The chain combines TRBV30 with TRBJ2-5; D possibly corresponds to TRBD1 (5 bases). Trimming stripped 2 bases from V and 0 bases from J, with 13 bases between. Germline-derived CDR1 and CDR2 are GTSNPN and SVGIG (reference sequence). CDR3 length: 15 amino acids. CDR3 protein: CAWSFGAHHQETQYF. CDR3 coding DNA: TGTGCCTGGAGTTTTGGGGCCCATCACCAAGAGACCCAGTACTTC.

V and J are TRBV12-1 and TRBJ1-6; TRBD1, as called in the table, went unchecked against the DNA. TRBV12-1 is a recognized pseudogene. This CDR3 has 14 residues. The CDR3 loop is CASSLTGEGAPLHF. Here the CDR3 DNA reads TGTGCCAGCAGTCTCACAGGGGAAGGCGCACCCCTCCACTTT.

V and J are TRBV4-2 and TRBJ2-1; 11 bases match TRBD1. V shed 0 bases, J shed 3 bases, and the junction held 1 base outside the gene matches. The CDR3 length is 16 residues. Germline V CDR1 and CDR2: LGHNA, YNFKEQ. The CDR3 DNA sequence: TGTGCCAGCAGCCAAGATGGGACAGGGGGCTACAATGAGCAGTTCTTC. Its protein product is CASSQDGTGGYNEQFF.

Concerning this clone: Germline and junction disagree at one end, which may indicate a read error. The chain uses TRBV7-9 and TRBJ2-1, with D perhaps matching TRBD1 (5 bases). Germline V gives CDR1 SEHNR, CDR2 FQNEAQ (reference sequence). This CDR3 has 8 residues. The CDR3 DNA follows: TGTGCCAGCAACTTACAGGTCTTC. It codes for CASNLQVF.

J is TRBJ1-1 and V is TRBV28, with a weak D call TRBD1 (6 bases). This CDR3 spans 14 amino acids. V was trimmed by 5 bases and J by 4 bases, leaving 14 bases between them. Germline V CDR1 and CDR2: MDHEN, SYDVKM. In nucleotides, the CDR3 is TGTGCCAGCAGTCCCCCAGGGACAACCACTGAAGCTTTCTTT. It yields the protein CASSPPGTTTEAFF.

The chain carries TRBV6-5 and TRBJ2-1; TRBD1 agrees at 11 bases. The length of the CDR3 is 15 residues. From germline, CDR1 is MNHEY and CDR2 SVGAGI. V was pared by 2 bases and J by 6 bases, with 3 bases of the junction left unmatched. Written as DNA, the CDR3 is TGTGCCAGCAGTTACCGGGGACAGGGGGGCAATGAGCAGTTCTTC. Amino acids: CASSYRGQGGNEQFF.

The chain carries TRBV19 and TRBJ1-2, with D possibly being TRBD1 (5 bases). This CDR3 comprises 11 residues. Germline assignment: CDR1 LNHDA and CDR2 SQIVND (reference sequence). Trimming took off 10 bases at V and 2 bases at J, with 8 bases between the two ends. CDR3 sequence reads: CATGQNYGYTF. CDR3 in DNA: TGTGCCACCGGACAAAACTATGGCTACACCTTC.

V usage is TRBV2 and J usage is TRBJ1-4; TRBD1 might be the D (6 bases). The CDR3 totals 14 residues. V lost 8 bases to trimming and J lost 7 bases, with 17 bases between them. Germline CDR1 is SNHLY and CDR2 is FYNNEI. The CDR3 reads CASLGSDSSEKLFF. The CDR3 DNA is TGTGCCAGCCTGGGATCGGACAGTAGTGAAAAACTGTTTTTT.

The chain has TRBV4-1 and TRBJ1-5; 11 bases agree with TRBD1. Germline V gene data show CDR1 as MGHRA and CDR2 as YSYEKL. The CDR3 runs 17 residues. Trimming cost V 4 bases and J 0 bases; bases outside gene matches: 5. CDR3 in amino acids: CASSPGQGVNSNQPQHF. In DNA form, the CDR3 reads TGCGCCAGCAGCCCGGGACAGGGGGTGAATAGCAATCAGCCCCAGCATTTT.

This chain connects TRBV19 to TRBJ1-2; D is unresolved. Germline lookup yields CDR1 LNHDA and CDR2 SQIVND (reference sequence). This CDR3 has 12 residues. The V end lost 5 bases, the J end lost 1 base, and 5 bases lay between the germline ends. The CDR3 here is CASSSSNYGYTF. The CDR3 region has the DNA TGTGCCAGTAGTTCCAGTAACTATGGCTACACCTTC.

Note on this clone: One junction end does not reproduce the germline sequence, and a read error may be involved. V gene TRBV6-5 combines with J gene TRBJ1-2, with D possibly being TRBD1 (5 bases). The CDR3 consists of 15 residues. The germline V gene encodes CDR1 MNHEY and CDR2 SVGAGI. The CDR3 reads CASTRQSEANYDYTF. The DNA of the CDR3 is TGTGCCAGCACCCGACAGTCGGAAGCTAACTATGACTACACCTTC.

The J gene is TRBJ1-2, the V gene TRBV5-1, with TRBD1 matching over 7 bases. The trim removed 0 bases at V and 3 bases at J, leaving 5 bases unmatched. CDR1 is SGHRS and CDR2 is YFSETQ in the germline V gene. This CDR3 spans 15 amino acids. Here the CDR3 DNA reads TGCGCCAGCAGCTTGGGACAGGGATTTTACTATGGCTACACCTTC. It translates to CASSLGQGFYYGYTF.

The genes are TRBV4-1 and TRBJ2-1, with 11 positions matching TRBD2. Germline assignment: CDR1 MGHRA and CDR2 YSYEKL. The CDR3 has 17 amino acids. Trimming removed 1 base from V and 12 bases from J; junction bases left unmatched: 14. The CDR3 DNA follows: TGCGCCAGCAGCCAAGTACTAGCGGGGGCCCCGTTGGGTGGGCAGTTCTTC. As protein: CASSQVLAGAPLGGQFF.